These 21 T cell receptor beta chains were all obtained from the same sample, sequenced in a study of blood T cell repertoires in COVID-19. Sequencing used immunoSEQ multiplex PCR; TCRdb keeps in-frame clones, though not all of them. The sample lists 45,000 to 55,000 clones, less than 90% occurring once. The source material was peripheral blood. These receptors were obtained from a human donor in a cohort sampled during active COVID-19.

This clone is a singleton in its sample. In DNA form, the CDR3 reads TGTGCCAGCTCACCAGGGACTAGCGGGGGGTATCGAGAGACCCAGTACTTC. Its protein is CASSPGTSGGYRETQYF. V and J are TRBV18 and TRBJ2-5; 15 bases are a match to TRBD2. CDR3 size: 17 residues. The junction had 5 bases not matched to a gene; V was cut back by 2 bases and J by 4 bases. Looked up from germline, CDR1 is KGHSH and CDR2 is LQKENI.

V is TRBV9 and J is TRBJ2-1; 11 nucleotides match TRBD2. CDR3 length: 15 residues. In germline, CDR1 is SGDLS, CDR2 YYNGEE. V gave up 4 bases and J gave up 4 bases; unmatched junction bases: 4. In nucleotides, the CDR3 is TGTGCCAGCAGCCCCCGACTAGCGGGATACAATGAGCAGTTCTTC. This codes for CASSPRLAGYNEQFF.

The rearrangement joins TRBV6-1 to TRBJ2-3, with TRBD2 matching over 8 bases. The CDR3 totals 16 residues. Looked up from germline, CDR1 is MNHNS and CDR2 is SASEGT. V lost 2 bases and J lost 7; bases outside the gene matches: 11. As DNA, the CDR3 is TGTGCCAGCAGTGAAAGGATTGTCGGGGGGGGAAATACGCAGTATTTT. This sequence encodes CASSERIVGGGNTQYF.

The J gene is TRBJ1-2, the V gene TRBV5-1; 7 bases align to TRBD1. This CDR3 contains 15 residues. J lost 4 bases, V lost 0 bases, and 6 bases had no gene match. Germline values: CDR1 SGHRS, CDR2 YFSETQ. The CDR3 is CASSLVGQTFYGYTF. CDR3 nucleotides: TGCGCCAGCAGCTTGGTGGGACAGACCTTCTATGGCTACACCTTC.

The gene calls are TRBV24-1 and TRBJ1-5; the match to TRBD1 covers 8 bases. The CDR3 totals 14 residues. The germline V gene encodes CDR1 KGHDR and CDR2 SFDVKD. J gave up 4 bases and V 9 bases, and 7 bases lay outside the gene matches. CDR3 in amino acids: CATAGQGDNQPQHF. DNA of the CDR3: TGTGCCACCGCAGGACAGGGAGATAATCAGCCCCAGCATTTT.

The V gene is TRBV2, the J gene TRBJ1-2; D unresolved. This CDR3 is built from 13 residues. The germline V gene encodes CDR1 SNHLY and CDR2 FYNNEI. V was clipped by 4 bases and J by 8 bases, with 14 bases between them. The CDR3 sequence: CASSVSAFLGYTF. CDR3 nucleotide sequence: TGTGCCAGCAGTGTGAGTGCTTTCCTGGGCTACACCTTC.

This clone turned up a few times. The rearrangement links TRBV4-1 to TRBJ2-6, with a tentative D call TRBD2 (7 bases). Deletions cut 0 bases from V and 4 bases from J, with 10 bases between. CDR3 size: 16 residues. The germline V gene encodes CDR1 MGHRA and CDR2 YSYEKL. The CDR3 region has the DNA TGCGCCAGCAGCCAAGATCGGGGGGCGGGGGCCAACGTCCTGACTTTC. It encodes CASSQDRGAGANVLTF.

The V call is TRBV30, the J call TRBJ1-1; 10 positions agree with TRBD1. V was clipped by 3 bases and J by 4 bases; unmatched bases: 8. Germline-derived CDR1 and CDR2 are GTSNPN and SVGIG (reference sequence). The CDR3 is 15 amino acids. CDR3 bases: TGTGCCTGGAGGGCCCTGGACAGGGGGGGCACTGAAGCTTTCTTT. Translating gives CAWRALDRGGTEAFF.

The chain recombines TRBV7-2 with TRBJ1-6; possibly TRBD1 for D (6 bases). Per germline, CDR1 SGHTA and CDR2 FQGNSA. The CDR3 contains 13 residues. The V end lost 2 bases, the J end lost 8 bases, and 7 bases lay between the germline ends. CDR3 region: CASSLQGHSPLHF. CDR3 coding DNA: TGTGCCAGCAGCTTACAGGGGCATTCACCCCTCCACTTT.

A single count supports this clone. The rearrangement links TRBV9 to TRBJ2-1, with 10 bases matching TRBD2. Germline loops: CDR1 SGDLS, CDR2 YYNGEE. The CDR3 consists of 16 residues. J lost 2 bases, V lost 1 base, and 3 bases had no gene match. CDR3 protein: CASSVSGGVTYNEQFF. CDR3 DNA sequence: TGTGCCAGCAGCGTAAGCGGGGGGGTAACCTACAATGAGCAGTTCTTC.

The chain uses TRBV6-5 and TRBJ2-7; TRBD1 aligns across 9 bases. CDR3 length: 14 residues. Germline CDR1 reads MNHEY; CDR2 reads SVGAGI. Trimming removed 5 bases from V and 6 bases from J; junction bases left unmatched: 8. The CDR3 coding sequence is TGTGCCAGCAGTAACCACAGGGGGCTGGGCGAGCAGTACTTC. Residues: CASSNHRGLGEQYF.

The rearrangement links TRBV7-2 to TRBJ2-6; the D gene is possibly TRBD2 (5 bases). Germline V CDR1 and CDR2: SGHTA, FQGNSA. V lost 3 bases to trimming and J lost 0 bases, with 6 bases between them. The CDR3 is 15 amino acids. This CDR3 reads CASSFRDSGANVLTF. In nucleotides, the CDR3 is TGTGCCAGCAGCTTCCGGGACTCTGGGGCCAACGTCCTGACTTTC.

The genes are TRBV6-5 and TRBJ2-2; TRBD2 agrees at 8 bases. Losses at the gene ends were 8 bases for V and 5 bases for J; bases not matched to a gene: 10. CDR3 length equals 15 residues. Per the germline V gene, CDR1 is MNHEY and CDR2 is SVGAGI. DNA for the CDR3: TGTGCCAGCCTAGTCCGGGGGGGCCATACCGGGGAGCTGTTTTTT. This encodes CASLVRGGHTGELFF.

The chain combines TRBV12-5 with TRBJ1-2, with D tentatively TRBD1 (6 bases). Germline CDR1 reads LGHNT; CDR2 reads FRNRAP. The CDR3 runs to 14 residues. Trimming left V 5 bases short and J 8 bases short, with 18 bases between. The CDR3 protein is CASGALGTRVGYTF. The CDR3 DNA reads as TGTGCTAGTGGTGCTCTCGGGACAAGAGTCGGCTACACCTTC.

This chain uses TRBV7-8 with TRBJ2-1, with D perhaps matching TRBD2 (5 bases). With 4 bases removed from V and 1 base from J, the gap between germline ends came to 11 bases. Germline CDR1 is SGHVS and CDR2 is FQNEAQ. CDR3 length: 15 amino acids. The CDR3, as DNA: TGTGCCAGCAGCTCGTCCTCGGGGTCCTACAATGAGCAGTTCTTC. Protein product: CASSSSSGSYNEQFF. The full variable domain, in which reference TRBV7-8 and TRBJ2-1 provide the parts outside the CDR3, is GAGVSQSPRYKVAKRGQDVALRCDPISGHVSLFWYQQALGQGPEFLTYFQNEAQLDKSGLPSDRFFAERPEGSVSTLKIQRTQQEDSAVYLCASSSSSGSYNEQFFGPGTRLTVL.

V gene TRBV6-6 combines with J gene TRBJ1-6; D is perhaps TRBD1 (6 bases). Trimming stripped 5 bases from V and 10 bases from J, with 9 bases between. Germline lookup yields CDR1 MNHNY and CDR2 SVGAGI (reference sequence). CDR3 length: 12 residues. CDR3 sequence reads: CASSPGESPLHF. CDR3 nucleotide sequence: TGTGCCAGCAGTCCAGGGGAATCACCCCTCCACTTT.

This clone was recorded once. The chain links TRBV7-2 to TRBJ1-2; TRBD1 agrees at 7 bases. Unmatched junction bases numbered 9, after V lost 5 bases and J lost 6 bases. The V gene's germline CDR1 is SGHTA and CDR2 FQGNSA. The CDR3 is 14 amino acids. CDR3 bases: TGTGCCAGCAGCCTAGTAAAGGGGGCAGATGGCTACACCTTC. As protein: CASSLVKGADGYTF.

The chain combines TRBV6-2 or TRBV6-3 with TRBJ1-5; TRBD1 aligns across 8 bases. The germline CDR1 and CDR2 sequences are MNHEY and SVGEGT. The CDR3 sequence is 16 residues long. Unmatched junction bases numbered 9, after V lost 2 bases and J lost 6 bases. As DNA, the CDR3 is TGTGCCAGCAGTTACCTGACAGGGGCGAGCGGTCAGCCCCAGCATTTT. Its protein product is CASSYLTGASGQPQHF.

The chain links TRBV28 to TRBJ1-1; D not certain. Germline assignment: CDR1 MDHEN and CDR2 SYDVKM. Trimming pared 7 bases from V and 3 bases from J, leaving 9 bases between. The CDR3 covers 12 residues. CDR3 residues: CASTSVDTEAFF. CDR3 sequence (DNA): TGTGCCAGCACCTCAGTGGACACTGAAGCTTTCTTT.

V gene TRBV6-5 combines with J gene TRBJ1-1, with TRBD1 as a possible D gene (5 bases). Germline CDR1 MNHEY, CDR2 SVGAGI. The CDR3 loop spans 15 amino acids. Trimming pared 2 bases from V and 3 bases from J, leaving 13 bases between. CDR3 residues: CASSYGGVSYTEAFF. CDR3 DNA sequence: TGTGCCAGCAGTTACGGGGGGGTATCGTACACTGAAGCTTTCTTT.

The V gene is TRBV14, the J gene TRBJ2-4; 10 nucleotides line up with TRBD1. Looked up from germline, CDR1 is SGHDN and CDR2 is FVKESK. The CDR3 runs 13 residues. J was trimmed by 8 bases and V by 4 bases; bases with no gene match: 2. The CDR3 is CASSRDRGYIQYF. CDR3 sequence (DNA): TGTGCCAGCAGCCGGGACAGGGGTTACATTCAGTACTTC.